Sequencing of this T cell receptor beta chain was carried out in a study of shared clonotypes between healthy human individuals. The authors divided CD4+ cells into CD45RA+ naive and CD45RA-negative memory subsets. Note on this clone: Other DNA sequences in this sample translate to the same CDR3.

V was cut by 4 bases and J by 4 bases, with 18 bases left in between. This CDR3 is 15 amino acids long. Germline-derived CDR1 and CDR2 are SGHRS and YFSETQ. Genomic DNA of each subset was evenly split across several immunoSEQ plates. Produced via immunoSEQ multiplex PCR; TCRdb's table is partial and in-frame only. The sample holds approximately 2.3 million clones, 93% seen once. The receptor was derived from a man between 18 and 35 years old in good health. Some clones in this sample may be carry-over from other donors' samples. Sequencing was carried out using naive CD4+ T cells from PBMCs. As for subset: CD45RA+ positively selected. The rearrangement links TRBV5-1 to TRBJ2-7; D possibly corresponds to TRBD2 (5 bases). CDR3 in amino acids: CASSGGLAGGYEQYF. The CDR3 coding sequence is TGCGCCAGCAGCGGCGGACTCGCCGGCGGGTACGAGCAGTACTTC.